This T cell receptor beta chain comes out of a study of cytomegalovirus exposure and HLA in healthy donors. Study details: Approximately 170 million T cells yielded 117 million unique TCR beta sequences in earlier analysis.

Germline assignment: CDR1 MNHEY and CDR2 SVGAGI. The V gene end was trimmed by 0 bases and the J gene end by 6 bases; junction bases not matched to a gene: 5. The CDR3 extends over 14 amino acids. This PCR relied on a set of 60 Vbeta primers and 13 Jbeta primers. Only in-frame clones appear in the TCRdb table, and some are missing; sequencing was by immunoSEQ multiplex PCR. The sample lists around 170,000 clones; roughly four fifths were seen once. Study findings and constraints: Later work found that TCR association rates differed between HLA loci; DRB1 had the most and HLA-C the fewest. Clonal expansion, a later analysis showed, was greater in HLA-associated TCR beta chains than in equally common others. In an earlier analysis, productive rearrangement rates for most beta V segments clustered near 87% or 30%.

On this clone: Its antigen is unknown.

V is TRBV6-5 and J is TRBJ2-7; 7 bases align to TRBD2. The material sequenced was PBMCs. The receptor was isolated from a woman aged 18-30 years in good health and CMV-seronegative. The CDR3 loop is CASSYSRGMTEQYF. CDR3 bases: TGTGCCAGCAGTTACTCGCGGGGGATGACCGAGCAGTACTTC.